The 12 T cell receptor beta chains listed next were all sequenced from one sample in a study of blood T cell repertoires in COVID-19. Sequenced by immunoSEQ multiplex PCR; TCRdb stores in-frame clones only, minus some. The profile shows roughly 250,000 clones, around nine tenths of them singletons. The sample consisted of peripheral blood. The receptors derive from a woman in her thirties or forties who had recovered from COVID-19.

This clone has just a few counts. This chain joins TRBV4-3 and TRBJ2-2; D might be TRBD1 (6 bases). Germline-derived CDR1 and CDR2 are LGHNA and YSLEER. Deletions cut 4 bases from V and 1 base from J, with 10 bases between. This CDR3 is built from 15 residues. The CDR3 is CASSLVTGNTGELFF. The CDR3 DNA reads as TGCGCCAGCAGCCTGGTGACAGGGAACACCGGGGAGCTGTTTTTT.

The chain joins TRBV7-9 to TRBJ1-6, with D perhaps matching TRBD1 (6 bases). Trimming took 2 bases from V and 7 from J, leaving 12 bases between them. The germline V gene has CDR1 SEHNR and CDR2 FQNEAQ (reference sequence). This CDR3 region has 15 residues. CDR3 loop: CASSLQGMENSPLHF. The CDR3 coding sequence is TGTGCCAGCAGCTTACAGGGGATGGAGAATTCACCCCTCCACTTT.

The chain couples TRBV24-1 to TRBJ1-5; 12 positions match TRBD1. The CDR3 totals 15 residues. Losses at the gene ends were 6 bases for V and 6 bases for J; bases not matched to a gene: 5. CDR1 and CDR2 (germline): KGHDR, SFDVKD. The CDR3 loop reads CATSPGTGGFQPQHF. The CDR3, as DNA: TGTGCCACCAGTCCCGGGACAGGGGGCTTTCAGCCCCAGCATTTT.

J is TRBJ2-7 and V is TRBV16, with 9 bases identical to TRBD2. The CDR3 consists of 15 residues. Trimming removed 2 bases from V and 6 bases from J; junction bases left unmatched: 8. Germline CDR1 reads KGHSY; CDR2 reads FQNENV. In DNA form, the CDR3 reads TGTGCCAGCAGCCAAAAAAGTAGCGGGGGTGGCGAGCAGTACTTC. Translation: CASSQKSSGGGEQYF.

The chain joins TRBV4-3 to TRBJ2-2, with a tentative D call TRBD1 (6 bases). CDR1 is LGHNA and CDR2 is YSLEER in the germline V gene. V lost 0 bases and J 1 base, leaving 18 bases between the germline ends. The CDR3 totals 19 residues. The CDR3 here is CASSQDQRGKGQNTGELFF. The CDR3, as DNA: TGCGCCAGCAGCCAAGATCAACGAGGAAAGGGACAGAACACCGGGGAGCTGTTTTTT.

Only a few counts were recorded for this clone. V is TRBV4-1 and J is TRBJ2-7; 9 positions agree with TRBD1. Losses at the gene ends were 4 bases for V and 4 bases for J; bases not matched to a gene: 8. CDR1 and CDR2 (germline): MGHRA, YSYEKL. CDR3 length equals 15 residues. In DNA, the CDR3 is TGCGCCAGCAGCCCAGACAGGGGGAAAAGGTACGAGCAGTACTTC. Translating it yields CASSPDRGKRYEQYF.

This rearrangement joins TRBV5-8 to TRBJ2-1; perhaps TRBD2 as D (6 bases). V lost 7 bases and J lost 9, with 11 bases in between. The CDR3 length is 11 residues. The germline V gene encodes CDR1 SGHTS and CDR2 YDEGEE. CDR3 DNA sequence: TGTGCCAGCCGGAGGGAGAGTGAGCAGTTCTTC. Translated: CASRRESEQFF.

This chain uses TRBV4-2 with TRBJ2-5; weak D call: TRBD1 (6 bases). Trimming shortened V by 1 base and J by 5 bases, and 17 bases separated the two germline ends. CDR3 length: 16 residues. Looked up from germline, CDR1 is LGHNA and CDR2 is YNFKEQ. CDR3 in DNA: TGTGCCAGCAGCCAAGGGGCCGCAGGGGTTGGCGAGACCCAGTACTTC. This translates into CASSQGAAGVGETQYF.

The V gene is TRBV27, the J gene TRBJ2-1; maybe TRBD1 (5 bases). This CDR3 comprises 16 residues. The germline CDR1 and CDR2 sequences are MNHEY and SMNVEV (reference sequence). Between the trimmed V and J ends, which lost 6 bases and 5 bases, there was a span of 20 bases. DNA for the CDR3: TGTGCCAGCAGACTTGTAGCAGGGCAAAGTAACAATGAGCAGTTCTTC. This sequence encodes CASRLVAGQSNNEQFF.

This clone was observed a handful of times. Other DNA sequences in this sample translate to the same CDR3. V usage is TRBV30 and J usage is TRBJ1-5; 9 bases align to TRBD1. Germline CDR1 reads GTSNPN; CDR2 reads SVGIG (reference sequence). The CDR3 totals 14 residues. J lost 2 bases, V lost 2 bases, and 1 base had no gene match. CDR3 sequence reads: CAWSRDRGNQPQHF. The CDR3 region has the DNA TGTGCCTGGAGTAGGGACAGGGGCAATCAGCCCCAGCATTTT.

The rearrangement joins TRBV9 to TRBJ2-7; D remains ambiguous. Per the germline V gene, CDR1 is SGDLS and CDR2 is YYNGEE. The V end was cut by 3 bases, the J end by 2 bases, with 9 bases between. This CDR3 region has 13 residues. The CDR3 loop reads CASSGTSAYEQYF. The DNA for the CDR3 is TGTGCCAGCAGCGGAACCAGTGCCTACGAGCAGTACTTC.

V is TRBV6-5 and J is TRBJ2-1; the D is unclear. V was cut by 0 bases and J by 4 bases, with 10 bases left in between. Germline CDR1 MNHEY, CDR2 SVGAGI. CDR3 length: 15 residues. CDR3 amino acids: CASSYSFGQYNEQFF. The CDR3 DNA follows: TGTGCCAGCAGTTACTCGTTTGGGCAGTACAATGAGCAGTTCTTC.